A selection of T cell receptor beta chains follows, all from one sample in a study of blood T cell repertoires in COVID-19. Only in-frame clones appear in the TCRdb table, and some are missing; sequencing was by immunoSEQ multiplex PCR. The sample consists of 200,000 to 250,000 clones, 88% of them appearing once. Source material: PBMCs or T cells enriched from blood (not recorded which). These receptors were collected from a woman in her thirties who had been exposed to COVID-19. CDR3s include the opening cysteine and the closing phenylalanine or tryptophan. D genes are given only for firm matches. Clone size is shown for a subset of rows, as once, few, many or a class of expanded clone.

TRBD2	-	TRBJ2-2	TRBV27	TGTGCCAGCAGTCCTCAGACTAGCGGGAGTTCGTACACCGGGGAGCTGTTTTTT	CASSPQTSGSSYTGELFF
TRBD1	-	TRBJ1-5	TRBV18	TGTGCCAGCTCCCCTACAGGGGGCAAGGGCAATCAGCCCCAGCATTTT	CASSPTGGKGNQPQHF
-	-	TRBJ1-1	TRBV7-9	TGTGCCAGCAGCTACATCACAAACACTGAAGCTTTCTTT	CASSYITNTEAFF
TRBD1	-	TRBJ2-7	TRBV6-5	TGTGCCAGCAGCCAGACAGGGTCGTACGAGCAGTACTTC	CASSQTGSYEQYF
-	-	TRBJ1-2	TRBV29-1	TGCAGCGCCGGAGGGACCGACTATGGCTACACCTTC	CSAGGTDYGYTF
-	-	TRBJ1-5	TRBV2	TGTGCCAGCAGTGAAGCGGGGGGAAAGCAGCCCCAGCATTTT	CASSEAGGKQPQHF
-	-	TRBJ2-4	TRBV6-6	TGTGCCAGCTCACGGGAAAACATTCAGTACTTC	CASSRENIQYF
TRBD2	-	TRBJ2-1	TRBV6-6	TGTGCCAGCATGCGGGTAGGACTAGCGGAAAATGAGCAGTTCTTC	CASMRVGLAENEQFF
-	-	TRBJ1-4	TRBV19	TGTGCCAGTAGGAATAGGGGAGGGAATGAAAAACTGTTTTTT	CASRNRGGNEKLFF
-	-	TRBJ1-1	TRBV2	TGTGCCAGCAGTGAAGCAGGAAAGGGAGATCACACTGAAGCTTTCTTT	CASSEAGKGDHTEAFF
TRBD2	-	TRBJ2-1	TRBV3-1/TRBV3-2	TGTGCCAGCAGCCGCTGGACTAGCGGGAGCTACAATGAGCAGTTCTTC	CASSRWTSGSYNEQFF
TRBD2	-	TRBJ2-4	TRBV24-1	TGTGCCACCAGTGCCTCTAGCGGTGGCAAAAACATTCAGTACTTC	CATSASSGGKNIQYF
-	-	TRBJ2-3	TRBV4-1	TGCGCCAGCAGCCAAATTGGCGGGCTTACGCAGTATTTT	CASSQIGGLTQYF
-	-	TRBJ1-1	TRBV11-2	TGTGCCAGCAGCTTAGTTGGCTGGACACCAAACACTGAAGCTTTCTTT	CASSLVGWTPNTEAFF
TRBD2	once	TRBJ2-5	TRBV3-1/TRBV3-2	TGTGCCAGCAGCCAAGTTCATAGCGGGTCGATGGAGACCCAGTACTTC	CASSQVHSGSMETQYF
-	-	TRBJ2-2	TRBV5-1	TGCGCCAGCAGCTTGGGGCAGGGGCCCACCGGGGAGCTGTTTTTT	CASSLGQGPTGELFF
-	-	TRBJ1-2	TRBV1	TGCACCAGCAGCGCCCGGACAAAAGCTGATGGCTACACCTTC	CTSSARTKADGYTF
-	-	TRBJ2-3	TRBV5-1	TGCGCCAGCAGGACACAGGGTTATAGCACAGATACGCAGTATTTT	CASRTQGYSTDTQYF
-	-	TRBJ2-2	TRBV7-9	TGTGCCAGCACCCACGGGATCGGGGGGCGCGCCGGGGAGCTGTTTTTT	CASTHGIGGRAGELFF
TRBD1	-	TRBJ2-7	TRBV27	TGTGCCAGCAGTTTATTCGGGACAGAACCCTACGAGCAGTACTTC	CASSLFGTEPYEQYF
-	-	TRBJ2-2	TRBV7-9	TGTGCCAGCAGCTTAGCGCGGTTAACCTCCGGGGAGCTGTTTTTT	CASSLARLTSGELFF
TRBD2	many	TRBJ2-7	TRBV6-1	TGTGCCAGCAGTGAAGCGGGGACTAGCTACGAGCAGTACTTC	CASSEAGTSYEQYF
-	-	TRBJ2-6	TRBV9	TGTGCCAGCAGCCCCTCTGGGGGGGGGCGTTGGTTTGGGGCCAACGTCCTGACTTTC	CASSPSGGGRWFGANVLTF
-	-	TRBJ2-3	TRBV21-1	TGTGCCAGCAGCAAAGTAGGCGGGAGTCTCTCAGATACGCAGTATTTT	CASSKVGGSLSDTQYF
-	few	TRBJ1-4	TRBV5-1	TGCGCCAGCAGAATCCGCCCGGGAGGGGGGGAAAAACTGTTTTTT	CASRIRPGGGEKLFF
-	-	TRBJ1-2	TRBV21-1	TGTGCCAGCAGCAAAGCGCCAGAGAAGACAGGGGGTTTAAAGGACTATGGCTACACCTTC	CASSKAPEKTGGLKDYGYTF
-	-	TRBJ1-3	TRBV30	TGTGCCTGGGCACAGAGAAACACCATATATTTT	CAWAQRNTIYF
-	-	TRBJ1-3	TRBV5-6	TGTGCCAGCAGCGTAGGACAGAACTCTGGAAACACCATATATTTT	CASSVGQNSGNTIYF
-	-	TRBJ1-4	TRBV9	TGTGCCAGCAGCGTAGGACAGATTAATGAAAAACTGTTTTTT	CASSVGQINEKLFF
-	-	TRBJ2-7	TRBV7-9	TGTGCCAGCAGCGACACCGGGACTGCGTTTAACTACGAGCAGTACTTC	CASSDTGTAFNYEQYF
TRBD1	-	TRBJ2-7	TRBV27	TGTGCCAGCAGTCTCCACAGGGGGCAAGGCGAGCAGTACTTC	CASSLHRGQGEQYF
-	-	TRBJ1-2	TRBV5-6	TGTGCCAGCAGCGGGGCTGAAGGAGGCTACACCTTC	CASSGAEGGYTF
-	-	TRBJ2-3	TRBV4-2	TGTGCCAGCAGCCCTATAGCCCCCGGGAACACAGATACGCAGTATTTT	CASSPIAPGNTDTQYF
-	-	TRBJ2-5	TRBV20-1	TGCAGTGCGACGTACGGGGAGACCCAGTACTTC	CSATYGETQYF
-	-	TRBJ1-1	TRBV30	TGTGCCTGGAGTGTCCAGTCGAACACTGAAGCTTTCTTT	CAWSVQSNTEAFF
-	few	TRBJ1-1	TRBV27	TGTGCCAGCAGTCAAGGAGGAACTAACACTGAAGCTTTCTTT	CASSQGGTNTEAFF
-	-	TRBJ2-5	TRBV9	TGTGCCAGCAGCACACGACATACACAAGAGACCCAGTACTTC	CASSTRHTQETQYF
-	-	TRBJ2-2	TRBV5-4	TGTGCCAGCAGCTTCCAGGGAAGGGCCGGGGAGCTGTTTTTT	CASSFQGRAGELFF
TRBD1	-	TRBJ2-7	TRBV6-5	TGTGCCAGCAGTCCCAGGACAGGGAAGTCCTACGAGCAGTACTTC	CASSPRTGKSYEQYF
-	-	TRBJ2-1	TRBV2	TGTGCCACCAGCCTGGAGAACTATGAGCAGTTCTTC	CATSLENYEQFF
TRBD1	-	TRBJ2-2	TRBV27	TGTGCCACCTCAGGGGGCGCGAACACCGGGGAGCTGTTTTTT	CATSGGANTGELFF